The next 23 T cell receptor beta chains were all read from a single sample in a study of blood T cells in healthy people across ages. The second PCR ran roughly 7 to 12 cycles with a sample-barcoded 5' primer and J-beta primers. TCRdb re-analysed the 5' RACE reads in MiXCR, keeping a single row per CDR3 protein. The sample has hundreds of thousands of distinct CDR3 sequences, more than 20% seen once. The same specimen was also included in a second study, on T cells of mothers and their children.

The sequenced sample was blood. The receptors come from a boy aged 5-17 years in good health.

This clonotype was observed a few times. The chain is built from TRBV28 and TRBJ1-4; a weak D match, TRBD1 (5 bases). CDR3 length equals 19 residues. The ends were cut back, 4 bases at V and 7 bases at J, with 28 bases in the middle. Germline CDR1 reads MDHEN; CDR2 reads SYDVKM. Here the CDR3 reads CASSSGTDSNSGGVEKLFF. CDR3 sequence (DNA): TGTGCCAGCAGTTCCGGGACGGATTCCAATTCGGGTGGGGTTGAAAAACTGTTTTTT.

The V and J genes are TRBV29-1 and TRBJ2-7; 8 bases line up with TRBD2. CDR1 is SQVTM, CDR2 ANQGSEA, per germline. The CDR3 covers 16 residues. V lost 1 base to trimming and J lost 2 bases; unmatched junction nucleotides: 10. CDR3 DNA sequence: TGCAGCGTTGAAGGGGGTCAAGCGGGAGAAACCTACGAGCAGTACTTC. It translates to CSVEGGQAGETYEQYF.

The CDR3 here is CSAGTMMNTQYF. The CDR3 DNA reads TGCAGTGCTGGGACCATGATGAATACGCAGTATTTT. The rearrangement links TRBV20-1 to TRBJ2-3; either TRBD1 or TRBD2 may fit D (5 bases each). Trimming removed 5 bases from V and 7 bases from J, with 13 bases in between. Germline CDR1 reads DFQATT; CDR2 reads SNEGSKA (reference sequence). The CDR3 totals 12 residues.

This clonotype appeared once. The chain recombines TRBV20-1 with TRBJ2-1; D perhaps matches TRBD2 (6 bases). The V end was cut by 0 bases, the J end by 8 bases, with 11 bases between. The CDR3 extends over 13 amino acids. In germline, CDR1 is DFQATT, CDR2 SNEGSKA (reference sequence). CDR3 nucleotides: TGCAGTGCTAGAGACCGGGAGTGGGATGAGCAGTTCTTC. As protein: CSARDREWDEQFF.

The chain employs TRBV7-9 and TRBJ2-1; D remains ambiguous. Trimming shortened V by 1 base and J by 8 bases, and 9 bases separated the two germline ends. This CDR3 region has 13 residues. Germline V gene lookup returns CDR1 SEHNR and CDR2 FQNEAQ (reference sequence). The CDR3 DNA reads TGTGCCAGCAGCTTAGTTCCGCTCCATGAGCAGTTCTTC. It is translated as CASSLVPLHEQFF. The whole variable domain, remainder taken from reference TRBV7-9 and TRBJ2-1, is DTGVSQNPRHKITKRGQNVTFRCDPISEHNRLYWYRQTLGQGPEFLTYFQNEAQLEKSRLLSDRFSAERPKGSFSTLEIQRTEQGDSAMYLCASSLVPLHEQFFGPGTRLTVL.

The chain has TRBV4-3 and TRBJ1-1; TRBD1 agrees at 9 bases. Germline CDR1 and CDR2: LGHNA and YSLEER. The CDR3 covers 15 residues. V lost 5 bases to trimming and J lost 5 bases; unmatched junction nucleotides: 9. In nucleotides, the CDR3 is TGCGCCAGCAGCTTGGTACAGGGGGCACGGACTGAAGCTTTCTTT. This translates into CASSLVQGARTEAFF.

The V and J genes are TRBV29-1 and TRBJ2-5; tentatively, D is TRBD1 or TRBD2 (5 bases each). The assigned J gene may be wrong: the sequence end matches TRBJ2-1 better. There are 10 residues in the CDR3. CDR1 and CDR2 (germline): SQVTM, ANQGSEA. For the CDR3, the DNA is TGCAGCGCCACAGGAGGTGAGCAGTTCTTC. As protein: CSATGGEQFF.

This clonotype occurred a few times. The chain uses TRBV12-3 or TRBV12-4 and TRBJ2-7; TRBD1 or TRBD2 may be the D gene (6 bases each). This CDR3 comprises 14 residues. Trimming left V 3 bases short and J 2 bases short, with 11 bases between. In nucleotides, the CDR3 is TGTGCCAGCAGTTTCGACGGGGGCCCCTACGAGCAGTACTTC. Protein sequence: CASSFDGGPYEQYF.

J is TRBJ2-1 and V is TRBV4-3, with D possibly matching TRBD1 (5 bases). The CDR3 loop spans 15 amino acids. CDR1 and CDR2 from the germline V gene are LGHNA and YSLEER. Deletions cut 0 bases from V and 2 bases from J, with 8 bases between. The CDR3 loop reads CASSQDTGTYNEQFF. Written as DNA, the CDR3 is TGCGCCAGCAGCCAAGATACAGGAACCTACAATGAGCAGTTCTTC.

This clonotype was seen a handful of times. The chain couples TRBV28 to TRBJ1-2; D gene ambiguous. This CDR3 is built from 13 residues. Germline V gives CDR1 MDHEN, CDR2 SYDVKM. V dropped 1 base and J dropped 6 bases, with 9 bases sitting between them. CDR3 in DNA: TGTGCCAGCAGTTTATCCAAACAGAATGGCTACACCTTC. Encoded protein: CASSLSKQNGYTF.

This clonotype was observed a handful of times. Its ends do not fully match the called genes, so a read error is possible. V usage is TRBV29-1 and J usage is TRBJ1-2, with D perhaps matching TRBD1 (5 bases). The CDR3 runs to 11 residues. Looked up from germline, CDR1 is SQVTM and CDR2 is ANQGSEA. In DNA, the CDR3 is TGCAACGTTGAAAGGGGCTATGGCTACACCTTC. Translating it yields CNVERGYGYTF.

This clonotype was counted a few times. This sequence joins TRBV28 and TRBJ2-3; D may be TRBD1 or TRBD2 (5 bases each). This CDR3 is built from 15 residues. Germline CDR1 reads MDHEN; CDR2 reads SYDVKM. V was pared by 7 bases and J by 0 bases, with 14 bases between. The CDR3: CASILGTASTDTQYF. The CDR3 nucleotides read TGTGCCAGCATCTTAGGGACGGCTAGCACAGATACGCAGTATTTT.

This clonotype was seen a handful of times. The chain recombines TRBV28 with TRBJ2-1; TRBD2 matches at 7 bases. The CDR3 length is 14 residues. Germline values: CDR1 MDHEN, CDR2 SYDVKM. Trimming took 2 bases from V and 5 from J; bases not matched to a gene: 3. The CDR3 coding sequence is TGTGCCAGCAGTTTAGGCGGGAGTAACAATGAGCAGTTCTTC. This gives the protein CASSLGGSNNEQFF.

The gene calls are TRBV7-3 and TRBJ2-1, with 7 nucleotides matching TRBD2. Germline-derived CDR1 and CDR2 are SGHTA and FQGTGA. The ends lost 5 bases at V and 10 bases at J; junction bases unmatched: 17. This CDR3 contains 16 residues. CDR3 in DNA: TGTGCCAGCAGCATGACGCTAGCGGCCTCTCCGCGGGAGCAGTTCTTC. Translated, it gives CASSMTLAASPREQFF.

This chain uses TRBV20-1 with TRBJ2-1, with 9 bases fitting TRBD2. The CDR3 runs to 15 residues. Losses at the gene ends were 6 bases for V and 1 base for J; bases not matched to a gene: 7. Germline-derived CDR1 and CDR2 are DFQATT and SNEGSKA (reference sequence). This chain's CDR3 is CSAPPREGSYNEQFF. The CDR3 coding sequence is TGCAGTGCCCCCCCGCGGGAGGGTTCCTACAATGAGCAGTTCTTC.

J is TRBJ2-2 and V is TRBV14; D is undetermined. V was cut by 4 bases and J by 2 bases, with 11 bases left in between. CDR3 length: 15 residues. Germline lookup yields CDR1 SGHDN and CDR2 FVKESK. The CDR3 region is CASSPDPSNTGELFF. CDR3 coding DNA: TGTGCCAGCAGCCCGGATCCAAGCAACACCGGGGAGCTGTTTTTT.

The V call is TRBV6-2 or TRBV6-3, the J call TRBJ2-2; possibly TRBD2 for D (6 bases). Germline V gene data show CDR1 as MNHEY and CDR2 as SVGEGT. The V end was cut by 4 bases, the J end by 2 bases, with 17 bases between. The CDR3 is 17 residues long. Here the CDR3 reads CASSSLVAGPNTGELFF. In DNA, the CDR3 is TGTGCCAGCAGTTCCCTTGTTGCGGGGCCAAACACCGGGGAGCTGTTTTTT.

The rearrangement uses TRBV7-2 and TRBJ1-2; maybe TRBD1 (6 bases). V was clipped by 2 bases and J by 7 bases, with 11 bases between them. CDR1 is SGHTA, CDR2 FQGNSA, per germline. This CDR3 contains 13 residues. DNA of the CDR3: TGTGCCAGCAGCTTATTACAGGGTCGTGGCTACACCTTC. Residues: CASSLLQGRGYTF.

The chain joins TRBV2 to TRBJ1-4; 7 positions agree with TRBD1. CDR3 length: 13 amino acids. Germline V gene lookup returns CDR1 SNHLY and CDR2 FYNNEI. Trimming cost V 6 bases and J 8 bases; bases outside gene matches: 6. CDR3 amino acids: CASRRQGPEKLFF. CDR3 DNA sequence: TGTGCCAGCAGACGACAGGGTCCGGAAAAACTGTTTTTT. Supplemented by reference TRBV2 and TRBJ1-4, the full variable domain reads EPEVTQTPSHQVTQMGQEVILRCVPISNHLYFYWYRQILGQKVEFLVSFYNNEISEKSEIFDDQFSVERPDGSNFTLKIRSTKLEDSAMYFCASRRQGPEKLFFGSGTQLSVL.

J is TRBJ1-5 and V is TRBV6-5, with D unresolved. The CDR3 totals 11 residues. In germline, CDR1 is MNHEY, CDR2 SVGAGI. V was trimmed by 2 bases and J by 6 bases, leaving 2 bases between them. CDR3 residues: CASSYSQPQHF. CDR3 DNA sequence: TGTGCCAGCAGTTACAGTCAGCCCCAGCATTTT.

This clonotype was seen more than once but under ten times. The gene calls are TRBV29-1 and TRBJ1-4; D is uncertain. The germline V gene encodes CDR1 SQVTM and CDR2 ANQGSEA. The germline V and J ends were trimmed by 7 bases and 6 bases, with 6 bases remaining between them. The CDR3 is made up of 10 amino acids. CDR3 region: CSALYEKLFF. CDR3 DNA: TGCAGCGCCCTGTATGAAAAACTGTTTTTT.

This clonotype has more than one count but fewer than ten. This chain uses TRBV4-2 with TRBJ2-3; 9 bases are shared with TRBD1. Germline CDR1 is LGHNA and CDR2 is YNFKEQ. The CDR3 extends over 18 amino acids. V trimming: 1 base; J trimming: 2 bases; junction bases outside the gene matches: 10. The CDR3 reads CASSQATGTGFDTDTQYF. CDR3 nucleotide sequence: TGTGCCAGCAGCCAAGCCACCGGGACAGGGTTCGACACAGATACGCAGTATTTT.

This clonotype was seen ten or more times. This rearrangement joins TRBV29-1 to TRBJ2-5; D gene uncertain. V gave up 3 bases and J gave up 1 base, with 9 bases separating them. This CDR3 region has 13 residues. Germline V gene lookup returns CDR1 SQVTM and CDR2 ANQGSEA. This CDR3 reads CSVDQGIQETQYF. As DNA, the CDR3 is TGCAGCGTTGATCAAGGGATCCAAGAGACCCAGTACTTC. Variable domain in full (rest from reference TRBV29-1 and TRBJ2-5): SAVISQKPSRDICQRGTSLTIQCQVDSQVTMMFWYRQQPGQSLTLIATANQGSEATYESGFVIDKFPISRPNLTFSTLTVSNMSPEDSSIYLCSVDQGIQETQYFGPGTRLLVL.